One and the same sample provided the 8 T cell receptor beta chains below, sequenced in a study of T cells in Graves' hyperthyroidism and ophthalmopathy. The CDR3 regions of TCR beta were amplified from RNA transcripts. The study used the HTBI primer set for a first-round RT-PCR of the TCR CDR3. MiXCR, applied by TCRdb to the multiplex PCR reads, yields one record per CDR3 protein. In the table there are about 640,000 distinct CDR3 sequences, about 20% of which are singletons. Sequenced sample: blood. The receptors were sampled from a man between 25 and 39 years old with Graves' ophthalmopathy.

The chain employs TRBV6-1 and TRBJ2-2, with D perhaps matching TRBD1 or TRBD2 (6 bases each). The germline V gene has CDR1 MNHNS and CDR2 SASEGT. V gave up 5 bases and J gave up 6 bases, with 13 bases separating them. The CDR3 is 14 residues long. CDR3 nucleotides: TGTGCCAGCAGTTATGGGGGGCGCGCCGGGGAGCTGTTTTTT. Translation: CASSYGGRAGELFF.

This clonotype was seen repeatedly, ten times or more. The chain joins TRBV18 to TRBJ1-5; D not certain. The V end lost 5 bases, the J end lost 5 bases, and 13 bases lay between the germline ends. Germline V gene sequence: CDR1 KGHSH, CDR2 LQKENI. The CDR3 is 14 amino acids. CDR3 loop: CASSTGNRDQPQHF. CDR3 DNA: TGTGCCAGCTCAACGGGCAACAGAGATCAGCCCCAGCATTTT.

The CDR3 reads CASSSLGDSPKNIQYF. For the CDR3, the DNA is TGTGCCAGCAGTTCCCTCGGGGACTCTCCCAAAAACATTCAGTACTTC. The chain recombines TRBV27 with TRBJ2-4, with D maybe TRBD2 (6 bases). V was cut by 4 bases and J by 2 bases, with 15 bases left in between. Germline CDR1 is MNHEY and CDR2 is SMNVEV (reference sequence). The CDR3 is made up of 16 amino acids.

The rearrangement links TRBV24-1 to TRBJ2-5, with D perhaps TRBD2 (6 bases). CDR1 and CDR2 (germline): KGHDR, SFDVKD. The CDR3 loop spans 16 amino acids. V lost 0 bases and J 5 bases, leaving 15 bases between the germline ends. CDR3 DNA sequence: TGTGCCACCAGTGATTTGGAGCAGGGAGGTGTTGAGACCCAGTACTTC. Translated: CATSDLEQGGVETQYF.

The table lists this clonotype with a few counts. V is TRBV7-8 and J is TRBJ2-7; D unclear. Trimming removed 5 bases at V and 0 bases at J, with 8 bases between. This CDR3 is built from 13 residues. CDR1 SGHVS and CDR2 FQNEAQ come from the germline V gene. CDR3 nucleotides: TGTGCCAGCAGCGATCGCGCCTCCTACGAGCAGTACTTC. It yields the protein CASSDRASYEQYF.

V usage is TRBV20-1 and J usage is TRBJ2-3; 8 bases fit TRBD2. The CDR3 is made up of 15 amino acids. Trimming at V came to 5 bases and at J to 0 bases, leaving 7 bases not matched to a gene. Germline values: CDR1 DFQATT, CDR2 SNEGSKA (reference sequence). This CDR3 is CSAEKTSGSTDTQYF. The CDR3 DNA is TGCAGTGCTGAAAAAACTAGCGGCAGCACAGATACGCAGTATTTT.

This clonotype was detected ten times or more. V and J are TRBV20-1 and TRBJ1-5; no reliable D call. Germline CDR1 and CDR2: DFQATT and SNEGSKA (reference sequence). V lost 3 bases to trimming and J lost 1 base, with 16 bases between them. The CDR3 is 16 residues long. In nucleotides, the CDR3 is TGCAGTGCTAGGGACCCAACGACTGTCAGCAATCAGCCCCAGCATTTT. This sequence encodes CSARDPTTVSNQPQHF.

This clonotype has only a few counts. The chain carries TRBV5-6 and TRBJ2-2; D gene uncertain. V lost 0 bases and J lost 4, with 4 bases in between. The germline V gene has CDR1 SGHDT and CDR2 YYEEEE. CDR3 size: 13 residues. CDR3 DNA sequence: TGTGCCAGCAGCTTGGGGTTCACCGGGGAGCTGTTTTTT. The encoded protein is CASSLGFTGELFF.